The next 2 T cell receptor beta chains were all read from a single sample in a study of spatial heterogeneity in lung cancer. General study findings and limits: Counts of expanded alpha and beta TCRs within tumors tracked the tumor nonsynonymous mutation count.

Their antigens remain unidentified. One entry per CDR3 protein results from TCRdb running MiXCR on the 5' RACE reads. In the table there are several hundred distinct CDR3 sequences, under 15% of which are singletons. Specified time point: sample taken at primary tumor resection. The specimen comprised lung tumor tissue, sampled at surgery. These receptors were obtained from a male donor with early-stage non-small cell lung cancer.

This clonotype is labeled as large (0.1 to 1%). Since the library was made to target alpha chains, this beta chain is a stray read and its abundance is not meaningful. The gene calls are TRBV19 and TRBJ1-5; possibly TRBD1 for D (6 bases). Trimming removed 1 base at V and 6 bases at J, with 13 bases between. CDR1 and CDR2 (germline): LNHDA, SQIVND (reference sequence). The CDR3 is 15 amino acids. The CDR3 DNA reads as TGTGCCAGTAGTATAGTTACAGGGTTTTTTCAGCCCCAGCATTTT. Translated: CASSIVTGFFQPQHF.

A single count supports this clonotype. This beta chain lies outside the target of a library built for alpha chains; its clone size means little. The genes are TRBV20-1 and TRBJ2-7; D not certain. Germline assignment: CDR1 DFQATT and CDR2 SNEGSKA (reference sequence). This CDR3 has 14 amino acids. The V gene lost 3 bases and the J gene lost 3 bases, with 15 bases spanning the gap. Here the CDR3 reads CSASPRTPYYEQYF. Here the CDR3 DNA reads TGCAGTGCTAGTCCCAGGACGCCCTACTACGAGCAGTACTTC.